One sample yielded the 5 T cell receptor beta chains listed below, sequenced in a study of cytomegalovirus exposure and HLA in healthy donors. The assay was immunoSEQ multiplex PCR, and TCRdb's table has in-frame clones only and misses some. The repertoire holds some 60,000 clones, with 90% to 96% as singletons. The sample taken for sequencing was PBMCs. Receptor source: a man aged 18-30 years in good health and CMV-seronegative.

Written as DNA, the CDR3 is TGTGCCAGCAGCTTGGCCAGCTCCTACGAGCAGTACTTC. This sequence encodes CASSLASSYEQYF. The chain joins TRBV5-8 to TRBJ2-7; D gene ambiguous. V dropped 0 bases and J dropped 0 bases, with 4 bases sitting between them. CDR3 length equals 13 residues. CDR1 is SGHTS, CDR2 YDEGEE, per germline.

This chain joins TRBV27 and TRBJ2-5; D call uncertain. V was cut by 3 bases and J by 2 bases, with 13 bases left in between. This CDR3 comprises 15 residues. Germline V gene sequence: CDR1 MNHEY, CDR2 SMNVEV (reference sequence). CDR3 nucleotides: TGTGCCAGCAGTTTGTCGAGGAACGATCAAGAGACCCAGTACTTC. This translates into CASSLSRNDQETQYF.

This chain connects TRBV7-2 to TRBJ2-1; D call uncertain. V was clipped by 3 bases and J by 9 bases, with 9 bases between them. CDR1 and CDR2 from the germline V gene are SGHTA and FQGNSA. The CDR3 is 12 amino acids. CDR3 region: CASSLQFREQFF. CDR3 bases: TGTGCCAGCAGCTTGCAGTTCCGTGAGCAGTTCTTC.

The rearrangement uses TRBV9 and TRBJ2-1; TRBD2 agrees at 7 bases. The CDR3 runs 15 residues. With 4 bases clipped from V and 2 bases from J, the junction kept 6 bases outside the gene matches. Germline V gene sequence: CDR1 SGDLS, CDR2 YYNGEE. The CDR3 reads CASSQQSGTYNEQFF. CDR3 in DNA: TGTGCCAGCAGCCAACAAAGCGGGACCTACAATGAGCAGTTCTTC.

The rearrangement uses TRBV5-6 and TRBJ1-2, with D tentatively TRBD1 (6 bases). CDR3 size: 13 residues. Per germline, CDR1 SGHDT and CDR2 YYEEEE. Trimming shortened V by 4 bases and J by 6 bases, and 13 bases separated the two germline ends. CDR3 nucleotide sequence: TGTGCCAGCAGCACCTGGACAGAGGATGGCTACACCTTC. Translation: CASSTWTEDGYTF.